The 29 T cell receptor beta chains reported below all come from one sample, sequenced in a study of T cell changes during pregnancy in multiple sclerosis. Profiling relied on immunoSEQ multiplex PCR, and the TCRdb table lists in-frame clones only, not all of them. The sample records about 88,000 clones, 92% being singletons. The source material was peripheral blood, sampled in the first trimester of pregnancy. Receptors originate from a female donor with multiple sclerosis, enrolled in a pregnancy study.

This clone was seen once. As DNA, the CDR3 is TGCGCCAGCAGCTTGGTGGCAGGAAACACTGAAGCTTTCTTT. Its translation is CASSLVAGNTEAFF. The chain has TRBV5-1 and TRBJ1-1; no reliable D call. The CDR3 spans 14 residues. Germline lookup yields CDR1 SGHRS and CDR2 YFSETQ. Trimming took off 0 bases at V and 2 bases at J, with 8 bases between the two ends.

CDR3 in amino acids: CASSLYREGGELFF. Written as DNA, the CDR3 is TGTGCCAGCAGTTTATACAGGGAGGGCGGGGAGCTGTTTTTT. The V and J genes are TRBV27 and TRBJ2-2; D is perhaps TRBD2 (7 bases). Germline CDR1 MNHEY, CDR2 SMNVEV (reference sequence). V was trimmed by 1 base and J by 7 bases, leaving 10 bases between them. This CDR3 comprises 14 residues.

The chain employs TRBV30 and TRBJ1-3, with D uncertain. Germline V gives CDR1 GTSNPN, CDR2 SVGIG (reference sequence). CDR3 length equals 15 residues. Trimming stripped 4 bases from V and 0 bases from J, with 13 bases between. CDR3 nucleotides: TGTGCCTGGAACACACAGACGTCCTCTGGAAACACCATATATTTT. Translating gives CAWNTQTSSGNTIYF.

V is TRBV6-1 and J is TRBJ2-1, with a weak D call TRBD1 (8 bases). The CDR3 totals 13 residues. The germline V and J ends were trimmed by 10 bases and 5 bases, with 15 bases remaining between them. Germline CDR1 and CDR2: MNHNS and SASEGT. The CDR3 DNA is TGTGCCACCAGCGGGACAGGCCACAATGAGCAGTTCTTC. Encoded protein: CATSGTGHNEQFF.

V usage is TRBV10-3 and J usage is TRBJ2-7, with D possibly being TRBD1 (8 bases). Germline V gives CDR1 ENHRY, CDR2 SYGVKD. Trimming took off 4 bases at V and 2 bases at J, with 12 bases between the two ends. The CDR3 has 14 amino acids. The CDR3 is CAISGTGGAYEQYF. The CDR3 DNA is TGTGCCATCAGTGGTACAGGGGGGGCCTACGAGCAGTACTTC.

The chain couples TRBV19 to TRBJ1-1, with D perhaps matching TRBD1 (5 bases). The length of the CDR3 is 14 residues. Trimming cost V 5 bases and J 6 bases, with 16 bases left between them. CDR1 LNHDA and CDR2 SQIVND come from the germline V gene (reference sequence). Here the CDR3 DNA reads TGTGCCAGTAGTGCGGGACCGCGAGGCGCTGAAGCTTTCTTT. The encoded protein is CASSAGPRGAEAFF.

This clone was detected only once. The V gene is TRBV7-9, the J gene TRBJ2-1, with no clear D. With 5 bases removed from V and 8 bases from J, the gap between germline ends came to 13 bases. Germline V gene data show CDR1 as SEHNR and CDR2 as FQNEAQ (reference sequence). There are 13 residues in the CDR3. CDR3 amino acids: CASSPPLIDEQFF. CDR3 nucleotide sequence: TGTGCCAGCAGCCCCCCCCTTATCGATGAGCAGTTCTTC.

This chain joins TRBV5-4 and TRBJ2-7; 11 bases line up with TRBD1. Losses at the gene ends were 1 base for V and 3 bases for J; bases not matched to a gene: 3. Germline V gene data show CDR1 as SGHNT and CDR2 as YYREEE (reference sequence). The CDR3 consists of 15 residues. CDR3 in amino acids: CASSLTGTGGYEQYF. The CDR3 nucleotides read TGTGCCAGCAGCTTGACCGGGACAGGGGGCTACGAGCAGTACTTC.

The chain is built from TRBV5-4 and TRBJ2-1, with 9 bases that match TRBD1. J was trimmed by 6 bases and V by 7 bases; bases with no gene match: 11. Germline V gives CDR1 SGHNT, CDR2 YYREEE (reference sequence). This CDR3 is 15 amino acids long. CDR3 nucleotides: TGTGCCAGCCCCCCCGACGGACAGGGGACCAATGAGCAGTTCTTC. Residues: CASPPDGQGTNEQFF.

V and J are TRBV9 and TRBJ2-1; 8 nucleotides match TRBD2. The ends lost 0 bases at V and 5 bases at J; junction bases unmatched: 4. The CDR3 is made up of 15 amino acids. CDR1 is SGDLS, CDR2 YYNGEE, per germline. CDR3 sequence: CASSVGGRTNNEQFF. The CDR3 nucleotides read TGTGCCAGCAGCGTAGGCGGGAGGACTAACAATGAGCAGTTCTTC.

The genes are TRBV7-9 and TRBJ2-1; 10 bases line up with TRBD2. Germline V gives CDR1 SEHNR, CDR2 FQNEAQ (reference sequence). V lost 5 bases and J lost 7; bases outside the gene matches: 8. The CDR3 extends over 15 amino acids. The CDR3 is CASSPGLAVWNEQFF. The CDR3 bases are TGTGCCAGCAGCCCCGGACTAGCGGTTTGGAATGAGCAGTTCTTC.

The count of this clone is one. The gene calls are TRBV5-1 and TRBJ2-1; D may be TRBD2 (5 bases). V lost 0 bases, J lost 1 base, and 11 bases lay in between. CDR3 length: 16 residues. The germline CDR1 and CDR2 sequences are SGHRS and YFSETQ. This chain's CDR3 is CASSLGLAVSYNEQFF. For the CDR3, the DNA is TGCGCCAGCAGCTTGGGGCTAGCAGTTTCCTACAATGAGCAGTTCTTC.

The V gene is TRBV7-8, the J gene TRBJ2-5, with a tentative D call TRBD2 (6 bases). V was clipped by 6 bases and J by 1 base, with 18 bases between them. CDR1 is SGHVS, CDR2 FQNEAQ, per germline. The CDR3 is 16 residues long. CDR3 DNA: TGTGCCAGCAGTTCAAAAAGCGGGTACCTCCAAGAGACCCAGTACTTC. Its translation: CASSSKSGYLQETQYF.

V usage is TRBV11-2 and J usage is TRBJ2-5, with 10 bases matching TRBD1. V gave up 5 bases and J gave up 5 bases; unmatched junction bases: 11. Germline CDR1 and CDR2: SGHAT and FQNNGV. The CDR3 totals 16 residues. The CDR3 loop is CASSPGRGQGLETQYF. The CDR3 DNA sequence: TGTGCCAGCAGCCCGGGTCGGGGACAGGGGTTGGAGACCCAGTACTTC.

The chain recombines TRBV18 with TRBJ2-2; TRBD2 might be the D (6 bases). Per the germline V gene, CDR1 is KGHSH and CDR2 is LQKENI. The CDR3 runs to 19 residues. V lost 6 bases and J 4 bases, leaving 27 bases between the germline ends. The CDR3 region is CASSQSDPSRERSTGELFF. CDR3 DNA sequence: TGTGCCAGCTCCCAAAGCGACCCTAGTCGGGAGAGGAGCACCGGGGAGCTGTTTTTT.

This chain joins TRBV6-1 and TRBJ1-3; the D gene is possibly TRBD1 (6 bases). This CDR3 contains 14 residues. The V gene lost 0 bases and the J gene lost 4 bases, with 7 bases spanning the gap. In germline, CDR1 is MNHNS, CDR2 SASEGT. CDR3: CASSEATGGNTIYF. The CDR3 DNA is TGTGCCAGCAGTGAAGCCACAGGGGGAAACACCATATATTTT.

This chain links TRBV27 with TRBJ2-1, with 9 positions matching TRBD1. The CDR3 is 17 amino acids. The V gene end was trimmed by 6 bases and the J gene end by 7 bases; junction bases not matched to a gene: 16. The germline CDR1 and CDR2 sequences are MNHEY and SMNVEV (reference sequence). The CDR3 region is CASSPTGGVFLINEQFF. The CDR3 bases are TGTGCCAGCAGCCCGACAGGGGGTGTGTTCTTGATAAATGAGCAGTTCTTC.

This chain links TRBV4-1 with TRBJ1-2, with 7 positions matching TRBD1. Germline CDR1 reads MGHRA; CDR2 reads YSYEKL. J was trimmed by 4 bases and V by 1 base; bases with no gene match: 6. CDR3 size: 15 residues. Written as DNA, the CDR3 is TGCGCCAGCAGCCAAGTCTACGGGACAGCCTATGGCTACACCTTC. Amino acids: CASSQVYGTAYGYTF.

This rearrangement joins TRBV7-6 to TRBJ2-1; 8 bases map to TRBD1. Germline values: CDR1 SGHVS, CDR2 FNYEAQ. The CDR3 has 16 residues. J was trimmed by 5 bases and V by 3 bases; bases with no gene match: 9. Here the CDR3 reads CASSFVSGQGNNEQFF. In DNA form, the CDR3 reads TGTGCCAGCAGCTTTGTCTCCGGACAGGGAAACAATGAGCAGTTCTTC.

This clone was counted once. This sequence joins TRBV18 and TRBJ2-7; 10 bases agree with TRBD2. J gave up 1 base and V 3 bases, and 9 bases lay outside the gene matches. The CDR3 covers 17 residues. Germline assignment: CDR1 KGHSH and CDR2 LQKENI. In DNA, the CDR3 is TGTGCCAGCTCACCGCTCACCCTAGCGGGAGTTTCCTACGAGCAGTACTTC. Amino acid sequence: CASSPLTLAGVSYEQYF.

V usage is TRBV4-2 and J usage is TRBJ1-5; the match to TRBD1 covers 10 bases. Trimming took 0 bases from V and 6 from J; bases not matched to a gene: 5. The CDR3 sequence is 16 residues long. Germline CDR1 reads LGHNA; CDR2 reads YNFKEQ. CDR3 amino acids: CASSQDGQGGGQPQHF. The DNA of the CDR3 is TGTGCCAGCAGCCAAGATGGACAGGGGGGCGGTCAGCCCCAGCATTTT.

The chain has TRBV30 and TRBJ2-7; 9 nucleotides agree with TRBD1. V lost 5 bases, J lost 4 bases, and 9 bases stayed unmatched. The CDR3 extends over 14 amino acids. Per germline, CDR1 GTSNPN and CDR2 SVGIG (reference sequence). CDR3 in amino acids: CAWGSGTGSYEQYF. The CDR3 coding sequence is TGTGCCTGGGGATCCGGGACAGGGTCGTACGAGCAGTACTTC.

V and J are TRBV29-1 and TRBJ2-1, with D perhaps matching TRBD2 (6 bases). The germline V gene has CDR1 SQVTM and CDR2 ANQGSEA. The CDR3 sequence is 12 residues long. V lost 2 bases and J lost 8, with 10 bases in between. The CDR3 DNA reads as TGCAGCGTTGAATCATGGGGGGATGAGCAGTTCTTC. It is translated as CSVESWGDEQFF.

The chain combines TRBV6-1 with TRBJ2-3, with D possibly being TRBD1 (6 bases). The CDR3 has 17 residues. The germline V gene has CDR1 MNHNS and CDR2 SASEGT. The V end was cut by 2 bases, the J end by 4 bases, with 19 bases between. CDR3 DNA: TGTGCCAGCAGTGAACGGGATCCCAGACAGGCGGCAGATACGCAGTATTTT. This gives the protein CASSERDPRQAADTQYF.

V gene TRBV4-2 combines with J gene TRBJ2-5; 11 nucleotides align to TRBD2. CDR1 and CDR2 (germline): LGHNA, YNFKEQ. The CDR3 loop spans 18 amino acids. V lost 1 base, J lost 5 bases, and 12 bases stayed unmatched. For the CDR3, the DNA is TGTGCCAGCAGCCAAGTCGGACTAGCGGGCCAAGGGGTGGAGACCCAGTACTTC. It translates to CASSQVGLAGQGVETQYF.

This chain joins TRBV7-2 and TRBJ1-2; 8 bases fit TRBD1. The CDR3 has 14 residues. V lost 5 bases, J lost 2 bases, and 4 bases stayed unmatched. Germline V lookup: CDR1 SGHTA, CDR2 FQGNSA. CDR3 coding DNA: TGTGCCAGCAGCATAGGACAGGGAAACTATGGCTACACCTTC. Amino acids: CASSIGQGNYGYTF.

The chain carries TRBV9 and TRBJ2-3; 7 bases match TRBD2. The CDR3 runs to 17 residues. V was clipped by 3 bases and J by 2 bases; unmatched bases: 12. CDR1 and CDR2 from the germline V gene are SGDLS and YYNGEE. In nucleotides, the CDR3 is TGTGCCAGCAGCGCGACTGGGACTACAAGGACCACAGATACGCAGTATTTT. It specifies CASSATGTTRTTDTQYF.

The J gene is TRBJ1-5, the V gene TRBV30; weak D call: TRBD1 (6 bases). Trimming left V 2 bases short and J 0 bases short, with 11 bases between. This CDR3 spans 15 amino acids. CDR1 GTSNPN and CDR2 SVGIG come from the germline V gene (reference sequence). This CDR3 reads CAWSMGQTSNQPQHF. Here the CDR3 DNA reads TGTGCCTGGAGTATGGGACAAACTAGCAATCAGCCCCAGCATTTT.

The CDR3 is CAWSMYGTSGTDTQYF. CDR3 coding DNA: TGTGCCTGGAGTATGTACGGGACTAGCGGAACAGATACGCAGTATTTT. The V gene is TRBV30, the J gene TRBJ2-3, with 11 bases fitting TRBD2. Unmatched junction bases numbered 7, after V lost 2 bases and J lost 3 bases. The CDR3 totals 16 residues. The germline V gene encodes CDR1 GTSNPN and CDR2 SVGIG (reference sequence).